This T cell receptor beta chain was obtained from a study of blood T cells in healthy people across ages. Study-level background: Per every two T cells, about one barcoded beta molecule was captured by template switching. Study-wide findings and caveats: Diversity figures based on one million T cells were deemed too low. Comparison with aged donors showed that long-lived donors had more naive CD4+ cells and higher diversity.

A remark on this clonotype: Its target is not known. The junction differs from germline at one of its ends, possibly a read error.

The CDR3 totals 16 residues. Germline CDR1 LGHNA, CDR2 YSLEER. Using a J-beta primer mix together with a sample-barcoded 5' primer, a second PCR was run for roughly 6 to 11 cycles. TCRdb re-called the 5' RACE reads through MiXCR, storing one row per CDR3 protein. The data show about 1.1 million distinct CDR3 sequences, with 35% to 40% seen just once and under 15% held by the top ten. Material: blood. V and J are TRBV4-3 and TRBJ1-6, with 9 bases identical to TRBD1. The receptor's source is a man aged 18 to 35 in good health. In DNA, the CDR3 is TGCGCCGGCAGCCCCTCGGGGACAGGGTATAATTCACCCCTCCACTTT. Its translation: CAGSPSGTGYNSPLHF.